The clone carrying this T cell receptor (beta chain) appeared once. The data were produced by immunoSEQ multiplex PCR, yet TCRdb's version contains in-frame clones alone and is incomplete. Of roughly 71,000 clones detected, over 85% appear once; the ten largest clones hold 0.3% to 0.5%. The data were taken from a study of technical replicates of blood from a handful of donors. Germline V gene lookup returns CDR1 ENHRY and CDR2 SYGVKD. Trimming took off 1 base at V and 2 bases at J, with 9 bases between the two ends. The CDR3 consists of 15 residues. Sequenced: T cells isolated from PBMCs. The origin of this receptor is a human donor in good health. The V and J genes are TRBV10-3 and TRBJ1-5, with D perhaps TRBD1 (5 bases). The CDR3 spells CAISELGVRNQPQHF. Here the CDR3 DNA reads TGTGCCATCAGTGAGTTAGGGGTACGCAATCAGCCCCAGCATTTT.